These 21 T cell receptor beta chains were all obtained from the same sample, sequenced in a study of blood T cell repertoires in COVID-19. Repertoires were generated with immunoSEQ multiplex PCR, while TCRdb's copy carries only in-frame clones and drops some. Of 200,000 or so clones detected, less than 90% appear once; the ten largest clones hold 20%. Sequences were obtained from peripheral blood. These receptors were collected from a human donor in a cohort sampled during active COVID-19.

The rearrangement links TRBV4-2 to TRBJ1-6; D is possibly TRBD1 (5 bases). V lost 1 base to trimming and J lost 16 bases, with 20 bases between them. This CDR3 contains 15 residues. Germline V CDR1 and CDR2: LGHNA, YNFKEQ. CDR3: CASSQALTGGTFLHF. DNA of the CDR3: TGTGCCAGCAGCCAAGCCTTGACGGGCGGGACCTTTCTCCACTTT.

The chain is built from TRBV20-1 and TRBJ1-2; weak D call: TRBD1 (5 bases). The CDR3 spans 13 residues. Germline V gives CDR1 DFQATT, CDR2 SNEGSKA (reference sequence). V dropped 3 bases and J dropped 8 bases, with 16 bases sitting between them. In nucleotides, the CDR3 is TGCAGTGCTAGTCGTTCCCAGGGAATAGGCTACACCTTC. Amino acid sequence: CSASRSQGIGYTF.

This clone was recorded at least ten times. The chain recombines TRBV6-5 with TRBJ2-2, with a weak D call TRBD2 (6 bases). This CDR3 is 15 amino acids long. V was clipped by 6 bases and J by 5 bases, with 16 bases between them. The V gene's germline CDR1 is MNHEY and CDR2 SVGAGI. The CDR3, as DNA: TGTGCCAGCAGCCCACCAGGTCGGGGGACCGGGGAGCTGTTTTTT. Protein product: CASSPPGRGTGELFF.

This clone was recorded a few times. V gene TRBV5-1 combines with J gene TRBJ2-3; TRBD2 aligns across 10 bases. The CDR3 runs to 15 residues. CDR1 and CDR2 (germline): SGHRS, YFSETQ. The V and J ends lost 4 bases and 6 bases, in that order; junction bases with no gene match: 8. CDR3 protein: CASSRGTSEQDTQYF. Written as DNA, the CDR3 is TGCGCCAGCAGCAGGGGGACTAGCGAGCAGGATACGCAGTATTTT.

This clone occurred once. CDR3 in DNA: TGTGCCAGCAGTTACAGGGCCTTCTCCTACGAGCAGTACTTC. Its protein is CASSYRAFSYEQYF. The chain couples TRBV27 to TRBJ2-7; maybe TRBD1 (6 bases). CDR1 and CDR2 (germline): MNHEY, SMNVEV (reference sequence). The length of the CDR3 is 14 residues. The V gene lost 4 bases and the J gene lost 0 bases, with 10 bases spanning the gap.

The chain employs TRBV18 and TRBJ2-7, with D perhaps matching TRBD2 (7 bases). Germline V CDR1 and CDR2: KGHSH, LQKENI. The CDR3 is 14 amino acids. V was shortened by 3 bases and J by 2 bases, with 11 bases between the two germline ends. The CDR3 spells CASSPGRGTYEQYV. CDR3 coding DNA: TGTGCCAGCTCACCTGGGAGGGGGACCTACGAGCAGTACGTC.

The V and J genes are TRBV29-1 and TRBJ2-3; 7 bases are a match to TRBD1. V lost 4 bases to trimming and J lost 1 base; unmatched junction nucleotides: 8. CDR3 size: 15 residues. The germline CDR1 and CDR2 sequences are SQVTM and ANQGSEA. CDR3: CSVAPTGVGTDTQYF. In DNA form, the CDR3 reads TGCAGCGTTGCGCCCACAGGGGTGGGCACAGATACGCAGTATTTT.

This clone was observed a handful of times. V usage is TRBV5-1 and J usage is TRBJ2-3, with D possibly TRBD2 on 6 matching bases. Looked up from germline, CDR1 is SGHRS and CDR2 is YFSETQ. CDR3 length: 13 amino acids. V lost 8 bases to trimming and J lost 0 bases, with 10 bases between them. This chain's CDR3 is CASRGDSTDTQYF. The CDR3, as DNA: TGCGCCAGTCGCGGGGATAGCACAGATACGCAGTATTTT.

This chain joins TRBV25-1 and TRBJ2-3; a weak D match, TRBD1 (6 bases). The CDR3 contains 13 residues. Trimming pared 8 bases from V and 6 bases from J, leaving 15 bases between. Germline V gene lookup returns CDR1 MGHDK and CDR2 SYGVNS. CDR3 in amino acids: CASVLGGTDTQYF. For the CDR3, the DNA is TGTGCCAGCGTCTTAGGGGGAACGGATACGCAGTATTTT.

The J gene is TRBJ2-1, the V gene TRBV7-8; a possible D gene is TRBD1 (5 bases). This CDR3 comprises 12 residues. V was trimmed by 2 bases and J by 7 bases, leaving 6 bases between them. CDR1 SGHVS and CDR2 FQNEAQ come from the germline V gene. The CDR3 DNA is TGTGCCAGCAGCTTACAGGGTAATGAGCAGTTCTTC. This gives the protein CASSLQGNEQFF.

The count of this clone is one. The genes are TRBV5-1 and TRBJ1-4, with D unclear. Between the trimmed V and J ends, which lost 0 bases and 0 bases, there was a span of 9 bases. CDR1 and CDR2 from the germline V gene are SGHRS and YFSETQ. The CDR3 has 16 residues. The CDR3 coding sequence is TGCGCCAGCAGCTTGGTGGGAGGAGCAACTAATGAAAAACTGTTTTTT. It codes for CASSLVGGATNEKLFF.

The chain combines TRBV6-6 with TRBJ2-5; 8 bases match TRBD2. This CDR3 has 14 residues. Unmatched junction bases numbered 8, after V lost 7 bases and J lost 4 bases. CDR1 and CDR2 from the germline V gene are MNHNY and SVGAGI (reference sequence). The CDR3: CASKAAGGIETQYF. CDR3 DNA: TGTGCCAGCAAAGCGGCGGGGGGAATAGAGACCCAGTACTTC.

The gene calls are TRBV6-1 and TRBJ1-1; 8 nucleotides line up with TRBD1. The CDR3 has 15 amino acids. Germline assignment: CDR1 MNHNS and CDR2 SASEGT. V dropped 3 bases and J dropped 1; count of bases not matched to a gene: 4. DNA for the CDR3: TGTGCCAGCAGTGAGACAGGGGCGTGGAACACTGAAGCTTTCTTT. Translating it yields CASSETGAWNTEAFF.

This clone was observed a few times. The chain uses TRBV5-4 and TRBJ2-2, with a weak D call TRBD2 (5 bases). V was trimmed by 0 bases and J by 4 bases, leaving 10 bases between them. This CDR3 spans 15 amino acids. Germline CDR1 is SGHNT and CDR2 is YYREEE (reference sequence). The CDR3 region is CASSLGRTGTGELFF. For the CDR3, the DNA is TGTGCCAGCAGCTTGGGGAGGACGGGCACCGGGGAGCTGTTTTTT.

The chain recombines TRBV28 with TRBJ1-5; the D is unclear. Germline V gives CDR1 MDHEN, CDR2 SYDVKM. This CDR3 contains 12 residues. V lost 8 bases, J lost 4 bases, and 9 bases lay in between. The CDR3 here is CASLLPNQPQHF. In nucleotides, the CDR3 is TGTGCCAGCCTCCTCCCGAATCAGCCCCAGCATTTT.

The CDR3 DNA follows: TGCGCCAGGGGGACTAGCGGGGGGCACAATGAGCAGTTCTTC. It translates to CARGTSGGHNEQFF. This chain links TRBV10-1 with TRBJ2-1; 15 bases map to TRBD2. This CDR3 spans 14 amino acids. J gave up 5 bases and V 9 bases, and 2 bases lay outside the gene matches. Per the germline V gene, CDR1 is WNHNN and CDR2 is SYGVQD (reference sequence).

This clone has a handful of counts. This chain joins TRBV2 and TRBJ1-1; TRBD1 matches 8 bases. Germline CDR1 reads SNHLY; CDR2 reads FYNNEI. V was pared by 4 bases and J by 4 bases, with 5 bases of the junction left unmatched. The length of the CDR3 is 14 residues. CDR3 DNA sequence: TGTGCCAGCAGTGGGGACAGGTGGTCCACTGAAGCTTTCTTT. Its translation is CASSGDRWSTEAFF.

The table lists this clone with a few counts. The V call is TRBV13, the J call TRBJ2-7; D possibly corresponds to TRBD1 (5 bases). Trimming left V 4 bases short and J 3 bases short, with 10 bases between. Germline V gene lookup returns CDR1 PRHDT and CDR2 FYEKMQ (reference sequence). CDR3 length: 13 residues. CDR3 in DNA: TGTGCCAGCAGCTACCAGGGCTACTACGAGCAGTACGTC. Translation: CASSYQGYYEQYV.

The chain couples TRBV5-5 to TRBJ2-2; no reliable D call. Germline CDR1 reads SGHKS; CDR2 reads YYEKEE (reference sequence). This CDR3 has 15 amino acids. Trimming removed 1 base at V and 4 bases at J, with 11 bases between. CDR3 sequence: CASSLRPGFTGELFF. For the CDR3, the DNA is TGTGCCAGCAGCTTGCGGCCAGGTTTCACCGGGGAGCTGTTTTTT.

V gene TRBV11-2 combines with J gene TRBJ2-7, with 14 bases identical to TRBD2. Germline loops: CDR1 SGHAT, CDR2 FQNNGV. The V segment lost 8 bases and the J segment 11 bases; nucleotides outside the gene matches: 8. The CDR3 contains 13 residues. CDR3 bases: TGTGCCAGCGAGGGGACTAGCGGGAGTATTGAGTACTTC. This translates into CASEGTSGSIEYF.

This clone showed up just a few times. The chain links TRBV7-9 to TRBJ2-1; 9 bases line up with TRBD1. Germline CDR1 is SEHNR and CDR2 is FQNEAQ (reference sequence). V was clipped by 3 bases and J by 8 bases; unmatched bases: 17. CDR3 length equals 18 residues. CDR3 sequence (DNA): TGTGCCAGCAGCTTTTCAGGAATATCCGGGACAGGGCGGGATGAGCAGTTCTTC. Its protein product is CASSFSGISGTGRDEQFF.